The 4 T cell receptor beta chains reported below all come from one sample, sequenced in a study of siplizumab effects on memory and regulatory T cells (dated by TCRdb to between 2017 and 2020). Library preparation was by the immunoSEQ multiplex PCR assay. TCRdb carries this immuneACCESS record with in-frame sequences only. Its versions omit some clonotypes, under half of them owing to an unresolved V gene in the studies checked, with the rest unexplained. The sample table contains over 100,000 clones; only one count was recorded for over 90% of them. The ten largest clones represent approximately 0.67% of the sample. Sequencing input: Tregs sorted from blood. Receptors originate from a human donor in good health.

V usage is TRBV5-6 and J usage is TRBJ1-2; D is unresolved. Trimming shortened V by 3 bases and J by 2 bases, and 2 bases separated the two germline ends. In germline, CDR1 is SGHDT, CDR2 YYEEEE. This CDR3 has 11 residues. The CDR3: CASSSNYGYTF. The CDR3 DNA reads TGTGCCAGCAGCTCCAACTATGGCTACACCTTC.

The chain employs TRBV21-1 and TRBJ2-1; the table calls TRBD2, which could not be checked here. TRBV21-1 is a pseudogene. This CDR3 contains 19 residues. CDR3 DNA sequence: TGTGCCAGCAGCAAAGTAGGGACTAGCGGGGGACCCGCCTACGATGAGCAGTTCTTC. Translated, it gives CASSKVGTSGGPAYDEQFF.

This chain links TRBV30 with TRBJ1-6; 8 bases line up with TRBD1. CDR3 size: 17 residues. With 1 base clipped from V and 7 bases from J, the junction kept 12 bases outside the gene matches. Germline values: CDR1 GTSNPN, CDR2 SVGIG (reference sequence). As DNA, the CDR3 is TGTGCCTGGAGTGGTCAGGGGGCGCGGGGTGACAATTCACCCCTCCACTTT. This encodes CAWSGQGARGDNSPLHF.

The CDR3 bases are TGTGCCAGCAGTGTTGGGGCCCATGGCTACACCTTC. Residues: CASSVGAHGYTF. The V and J genes are TRBV2 and TRBJ1-2; D is possibly TRBD1 (5 bases). CDR3 length: 12 residues. CDR1 and CDR2 from the germline V gene are SNHLY and FYNNEI. Trimming shortened V by 4 bases and J by 6 bases, and 9 bases separated the two germline ends.